This TCR beta chain was profiled in a study of monozygotic twins with inflammatory bowel disease. Concerning this clonotype itself: The antigen is not known.

TCRdb re-called the 5' RACE reads and shows each CDR3 protein once, DNA omitted. This repertoire comprises 200,000 to 250,000 distinct CDR3 sequences; its ten largest clones make up 1.5% to 2%. Points from the study as a whole: Diversity of TCRbeta measured by inverse Simpson was lower in IBD patients than in healthy co-twins.

The CDR3 has 13 residues. Germline-derived CDR1 and CDR2 are SGHKS and YYEKEE (reference sequence). Sequenced input: blood. The sequence was obtained from a human donor with ulcerative colitis or Crohn's disease, or a healthy co-twin of an affected twin (not recorded which). The chain links TRBV5-5 to TRBJ1-1; TCRdb names TRBD1, which stays unverified in the absence of DNA. CDR3 amino acids: CASSLEGVTEAFF.